These 15 T cell receptor beta chains share one sample of origin, sequenced in a study of blood T cell repertoires in COVID-19. The data were produced by immunoSEQ multiplex PCR, yet TCRdb's version contains in-frame clones alone and is incomplete. This sample yields hundreds of thousands of clones, of which roughly four fifths are seen a single time; 7.4% belongs to the top ten. Sequenced material: peripheral blood. These receptors all come from a woman between 45 and 60 years old with acute or convalescent COVID-19.

CDR3: CASTVSGGESYEQYF. CDR3 sequence (DNA): TGTGCCAGCACCGTAAGCGGGGGCGAATCCTACGAGCAGTACTTC. The rearrangement joins TRBV11-1 to TRBJ2-7; 8 nucleotides match TRBD2. Trimming at V came to 7 bases and at J to 1 base, leaving 9 bases not matched to a gene. Germline CDR1 SGHAT, CDR2 FQDESV (reference sequence). CDR3 length: 15 amino acids. Together with reference TRBV11-1 and TRBJ2-7, the CDR3 gives the full variable domain: EAEVAQSPRYKITEKSQAVAFWCDPISGHATLYWYRQILGQGPELLVQFQDESVVDDSQLPKDRFSAERLKGVDSTLKIQPAELGDSAMYLCASTVSGGESYEQYFGPGTRLTVT.

A remark on this clone: This sample also contains other DNA sequences that code for the same CDR3. This chain links TRBV5-8 with TRBJ2-5, with 11 bases lining up with TRBD1. CDR3 size: 14 residues. Trimming cost V 4 bases and J 4 bases; bases outside gene matches: 3. CDR1 and CDR2 from the germline V gene are SGHTS and YDEGEE. The CDR3 sequence is CASSPDRGRETQYF. CDR3 DNA sequence: TGTGCCAGCAGCCCGGACAGGGGGCGAGAGACCCAGTACTTC.

This sequence joins TRBV7-2 and TRBJ1-1; 8 bases agree with TRBD1. CDR3 length: 14 amino acids. Trimming at V came to 5 bases and at J to 3 bases, leaving 5 bases not matched to a gene. CDR1 SGHTA and CDR2 FQGNSA come from the germline V gene. The CDR3 DNA reads TGTGCCAGCAGCAAACGACAGGGGTACACTGAAGCTTTCTTT. It encodes CASSKRQGYTEAFF.

The chain links TRBV19 to TRBJ1-5, with no clear D. Trimming took off 6 bases at V and 5 bases at J, with 8 bases between the two ends. The CDR3 runs 12 residues. The germline V gene has CDR1 LNHDA and CDR2 SQIVND (reference sequence). This CDR3 reads CASRITDQPQHF. CDR3 DNA sequence: TGTGCCAGTAGGATCACTGATCAGCCCCAGCATTTT.

The chain joins TRBV2 to TRBJ2-5, with D perhaps matching TRBD2 (6 bases). Germline CDR1 and CDR2: SNHLY and FYNNEI. V was pared by 5 bases and J by 1 base, with 11 bases between. The CDR3 consists of 14 residues. The CDR3 coding sequence is TGTGCCAGCAGTCGGGAGTTATTCCAAGAGACCCAGTACTTC. It is translated as CASSRELFQETQYF.

This chain joins TRBV11-2 and TRBJ2-2; D not resolved. The V and J ends lost 5 bases and 2 bases respectively, with 9 bases between them. Per the germline V gene, CDR1 is SGHAT and CDR2 is FQNNGV. This CDR3 comprises 14 residues. The CDR3 loop reads CASSPRSNTGELFF. As DNA, the CDR3 is TGTGCCAGCAGCCCCCGGAGTAACACCGGGGAGCTGTTTTTT.

V is TRBV27 and J is TRBJ1-6, with TRBD1 matching over 7 bases. The trim removed 8 bases at V and 8 bases at J, leaving 9 bases unmatched. Germline CDR1 reads MNHEY; CDR2 reads SMNVEV (reference sequence). There are 14 residues in the CDR3. CDR3 in DNA: TGTGCCAGCGGGGCCAACAGGGGATATTCACCCCTCCACTTT. This gives the protein CASGANRGYSPLHF.

The chain is built from TRBV6-1 and TRBJ1-5; possibly TRBD1 for D (6 bases). Germline CDR1 is MNHNS and CDR2 is SASEGT. Trimming stripped 0 bases from V and 0 bases from J, with 12 bases between. The CDR3 totals 17 residues. The CDR3, as DNA: TGTGCCAGCAGTGAAGCGCGGACAGTGTTTAGCAATCAGCCCCAGCATTTT. This encodes CASSEARTVFSNQPQHF.

The chain carries TRBV5-1 and TRBJ2-5; possibly TRBD2 for D (6 bases). This CDR3 spans 15 amino acids. V lost 4 bases, J lost 3 bases, and 16 bases lay in between. Per germline, CDR1 SGHRS and CDR2 YFSETQ. In DNA form, the CDR3 reads TGCGCCAGCAGCCTGACCCTCCGGGAGAAAGAGACCCAGTACTTC. Its protein is CASSLTLREKETQYF. The complete variable domain, with remaining parts taken from reference TRBV5-1 and TRBJ2-5, reads KAGVTQTPRYLIKTRGQQVTLSCSPISGHRSVSWYQQTPGQGLQFLFEYFSETQRNKGNFPGRFSGRQFSNSRSEMNVSTLELGDSALYLCASSLTLREKETQYFGPGTRLLVL.

This clone has just one count. The chain combines TRBV2 with TRBJ2-1; the match to TRBD2 covers 10 bases. Germline V gene data show CDR1 as SNHLY and CDR2 as FYNNEI. Germline trimming cut 3 bases from V and 8 bases from J; bases unmatched to any gene: 7. There are 15 residues in the CDR3. CDR3 sequence reads: CASSDGTSVLDEQFF. CDR3 coding DNA: TGTGCCAGCAGTGACGGGACTAGCGTCCTCGATGAGCAGTTCTTC.

CDR3 protein: CASSQTDRGTYEQYF. The DNA for the CDR3 is TGTGCCAGCAGCCAGACGGACAGGGGGACCTACGAGCAGTACTTC. The chain combines TRBV14 with TRBJ2-7, with 10 bases identical to TRBD1. V lost 3 bases to trimming and J lost 2 bases; unmatched junction nucleotides: 4. CDR3 length: 15 amino acids. Germline V gene lookup returns CDR1 SGHDN and CDR2 FVKESK.

V and J are TRBV24-1 and TRBJ2-3, with D possibly TRBD1 on 5 matching bases. CDR3 length: 15 residues. Trimming cost V 7 bases and J 2 bases, with 15 bases left between them. Germline V gives CDR1 KGHDR, CDR2 SFDVKD. CDR3 sequence (DNA): TGTGCCACCAGCTCGGGCAGGGTAAACACAGATACGCAGTATTTT. It codes for CATSSGRVNTDTQYF.

The chain links TRBV5-1 to TRBJ1-2, with no clear D. The CDR3 is 13 amino acids. Germline V gene data show CDR1 as SGHRS and CDR2 as YFSETQ. Trimming stripped 5 bases from V and 2 bases from J, with 10 bases between. The CDR3, as DNA: TGCGCCAGCAGTCGAGAAACCAACTATGGCTACACCTTC. This encodes CASSRETNYGYTF.

This sequence joins TRBV6-5 and TRBJ1-5; D gene ambiguous. The CDR3 length is 14 residues. V was trimmed by 6 bases and J by 4 bases, leaving 13 bases between them. From germline, CDR1 is MNHEY and CDR2 SVGAGI. CDR3 nucleotides: TGTGCCAGCAGACCGCCGGGTTGGAATCAGCCCCAGCATTTT. It codes for CASRPPGWNQPQHF.

This chain joins TRBV21-1 and TRBJ2-1; the table names TRBD1, a call not compared with the DNA. TRBV21-1 is an annotated pseudogene. The CDR3 consists of 17 residues. CDR3 in amino acids: CASSPMVWATIYNEQFF. CDR3 nucleotide sequence: TGTGCCAGCAGCCCCATGGTGTGGGCGACAATTTACAATGAGCAGTTCTTC.